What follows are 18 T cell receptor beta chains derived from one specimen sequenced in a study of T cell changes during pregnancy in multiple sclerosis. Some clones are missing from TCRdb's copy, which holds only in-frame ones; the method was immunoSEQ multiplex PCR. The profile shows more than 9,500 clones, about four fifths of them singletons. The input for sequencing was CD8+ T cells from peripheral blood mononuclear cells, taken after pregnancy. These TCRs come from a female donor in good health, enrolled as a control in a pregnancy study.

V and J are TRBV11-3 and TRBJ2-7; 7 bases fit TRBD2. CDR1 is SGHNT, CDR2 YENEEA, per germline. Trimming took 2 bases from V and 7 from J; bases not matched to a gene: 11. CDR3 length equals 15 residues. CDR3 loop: CASSLTTSQLGEQYF. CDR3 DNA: TGTGCCAGCAGCTTAACGACTAGCCAACTGGGGGAGCAGTACTTC.

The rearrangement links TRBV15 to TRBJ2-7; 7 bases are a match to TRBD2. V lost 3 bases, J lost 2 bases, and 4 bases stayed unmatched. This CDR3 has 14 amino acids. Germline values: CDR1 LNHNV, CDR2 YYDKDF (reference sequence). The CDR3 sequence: CATSSGGGPYEQYF. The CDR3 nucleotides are TGTGCCACCAGCAGTGGCGGGGGACCCTACGAGCAGTACTTC.

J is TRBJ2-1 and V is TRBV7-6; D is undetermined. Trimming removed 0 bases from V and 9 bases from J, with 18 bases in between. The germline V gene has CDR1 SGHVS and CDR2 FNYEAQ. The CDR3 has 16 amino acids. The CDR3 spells CASSLATGSRVGEQFF. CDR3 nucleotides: TGTGCCAGCAGCTTAGCGACCGGAAGTCGGGTCGGTGAGCAGTTCTTC.

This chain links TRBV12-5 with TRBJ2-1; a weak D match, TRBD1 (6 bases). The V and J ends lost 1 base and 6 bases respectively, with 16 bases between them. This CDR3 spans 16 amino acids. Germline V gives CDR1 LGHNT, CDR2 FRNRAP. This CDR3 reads CASGLAWGLPSNEQFF. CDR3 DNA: TGTGCTAGTGGTTTGGCATGGGGGCTACCTTCCAATGAGCAGTTCTTC.

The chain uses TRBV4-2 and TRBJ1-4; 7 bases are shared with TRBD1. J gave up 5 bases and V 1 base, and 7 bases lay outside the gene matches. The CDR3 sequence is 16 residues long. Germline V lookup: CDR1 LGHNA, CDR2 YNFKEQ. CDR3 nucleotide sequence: TGTGCCAGCAGCCAAGGTCGTTACAGGGGAAATGAAAAACTGTTTTTT. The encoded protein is CASSQGRYRGNEKLFF.

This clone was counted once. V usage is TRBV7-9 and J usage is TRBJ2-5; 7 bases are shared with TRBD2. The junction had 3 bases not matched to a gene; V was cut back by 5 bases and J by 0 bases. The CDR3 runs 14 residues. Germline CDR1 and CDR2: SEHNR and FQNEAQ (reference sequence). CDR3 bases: TGTGCCAGCAGCGGAGGGACTAACCAAGAGACCCAGTACTTC. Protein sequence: CASSGGTNQETQYF.

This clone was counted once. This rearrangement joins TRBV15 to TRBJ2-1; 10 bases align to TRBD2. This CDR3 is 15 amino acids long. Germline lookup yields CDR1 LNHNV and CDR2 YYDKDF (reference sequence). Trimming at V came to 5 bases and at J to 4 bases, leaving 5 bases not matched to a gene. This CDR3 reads CATSEGTSEYNEQFF. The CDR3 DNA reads TGTGCCACCAGCGAAGGGACTAGCGAGTACAATGAGCAGTTCTTC.

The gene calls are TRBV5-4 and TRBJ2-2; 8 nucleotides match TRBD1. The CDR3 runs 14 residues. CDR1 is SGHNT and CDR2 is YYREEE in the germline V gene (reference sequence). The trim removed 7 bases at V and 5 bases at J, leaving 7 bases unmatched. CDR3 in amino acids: CASSRTGLTGELFF. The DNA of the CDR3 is TGTGCCAGCTCTAGGACAGGGCTAACCGGGGAGCTGTTTTTT.

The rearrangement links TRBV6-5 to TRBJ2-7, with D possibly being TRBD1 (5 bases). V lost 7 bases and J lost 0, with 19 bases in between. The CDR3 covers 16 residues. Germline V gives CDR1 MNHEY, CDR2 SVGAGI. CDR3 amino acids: CASTFSDTGGSYEQYF. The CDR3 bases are TGTGCCAGCACTTTCTCGGACACTGGTGGCTCCTACGAGCAGTACTTC.

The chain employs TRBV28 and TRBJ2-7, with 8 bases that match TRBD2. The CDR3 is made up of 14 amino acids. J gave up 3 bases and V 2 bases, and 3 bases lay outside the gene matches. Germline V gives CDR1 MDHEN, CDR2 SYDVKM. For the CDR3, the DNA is TGTGCCAGCAGTTTACGGGGGGGCGTCTACGAGCAGTACTTC. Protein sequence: CASSLRGGVYEQYF.

CDR3 amino acids: CASSPERGDTDTQYF. CDR3 nucleotides: TGTGCCAGCAGTCCTGAGCGGGGGGACACAGATACGCAGTATTTT. The V and J genes are TRBV27 and TRBJ2-3; 9 bases agree with TRBD2. CDR1 and CDR2 from the germline V gene are MNHEY and SMNVEV (reference sequence). Unmatched junction bases numbered 5, after V lost 5 bases and J lost 2 bases. CDR3 length: 15 amino acids.

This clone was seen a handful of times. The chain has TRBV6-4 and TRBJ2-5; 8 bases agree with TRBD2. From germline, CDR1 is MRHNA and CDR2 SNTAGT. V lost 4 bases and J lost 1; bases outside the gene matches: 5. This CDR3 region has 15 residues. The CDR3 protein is CASSAGGGSQETQYF. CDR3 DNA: TGTGCCAGCAGTGCCGGCGGGGGGAGCCAAGAGACCCAGTACTTC.

CDR3 sequence: CASSQDGLSTNEKLFF. Written as DNA, the CDR3 is TGCGCCAGCAGCCAAGATGGCTTATCAACTAATGAAAAACTGTTTTTT. This chain uses TRBV4-3 with TRBJ1-4; D gene uncertain. V was shortened by 0 bases and J by 0 bases, with 8 bases between the two germline ends. The CDR3 contains 16 residues. Per germline, CDR1 LGHNA and CDR2 YSLEER.

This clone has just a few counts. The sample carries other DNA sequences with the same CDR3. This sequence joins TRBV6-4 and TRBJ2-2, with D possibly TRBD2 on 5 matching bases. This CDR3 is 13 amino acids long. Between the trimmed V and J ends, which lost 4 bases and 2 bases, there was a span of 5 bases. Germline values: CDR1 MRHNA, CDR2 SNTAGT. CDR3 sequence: CASSGTNTGELFF. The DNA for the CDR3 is TGTGCCAGCAGTGGGACTAACACCGGGGAGCTGTTTTTT.

In nucleotides, the CDR3 is TGTGCCAGCAGCTTAGGTTCAGAAACAGATACGCAGTATTTT. Residues: CASSLGSETDTQYF. This chain connects TRBV11-3 to TRBJ2-3; D gene ambiguous. Germline V gene lookup returns CDR1 SGHNT and CDR2 YENEEA. The CDR3 extends over 14 amino acids. V lost 1 base to trimming and J lost 3 bases, with 8 bases between them.

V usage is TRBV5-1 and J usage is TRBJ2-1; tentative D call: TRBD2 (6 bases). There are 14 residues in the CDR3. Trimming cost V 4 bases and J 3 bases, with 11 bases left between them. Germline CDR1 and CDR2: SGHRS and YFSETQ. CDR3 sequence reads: CASSTGLNYNEQFF. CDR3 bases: TGCGCCAGCAGCACCGGACTAAACTACAATGAGCAGTTCTTC.

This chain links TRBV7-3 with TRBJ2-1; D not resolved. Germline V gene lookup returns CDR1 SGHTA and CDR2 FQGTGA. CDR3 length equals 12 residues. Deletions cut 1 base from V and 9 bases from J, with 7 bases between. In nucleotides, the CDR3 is TGTGCCAGCAGCTTAATTGGAGCTGAGCAGTTCTTC. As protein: CASSLIGAEQFF.

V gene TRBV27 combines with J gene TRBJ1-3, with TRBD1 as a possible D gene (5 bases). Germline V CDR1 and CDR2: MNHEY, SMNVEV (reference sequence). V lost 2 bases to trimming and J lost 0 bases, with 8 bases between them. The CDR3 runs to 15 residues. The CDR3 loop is CASSLTGGSGNTIYF. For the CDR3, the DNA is TGTGCCAGCAGTTTAACGGGGGGCTCTGGAAACACCATATATTTT.